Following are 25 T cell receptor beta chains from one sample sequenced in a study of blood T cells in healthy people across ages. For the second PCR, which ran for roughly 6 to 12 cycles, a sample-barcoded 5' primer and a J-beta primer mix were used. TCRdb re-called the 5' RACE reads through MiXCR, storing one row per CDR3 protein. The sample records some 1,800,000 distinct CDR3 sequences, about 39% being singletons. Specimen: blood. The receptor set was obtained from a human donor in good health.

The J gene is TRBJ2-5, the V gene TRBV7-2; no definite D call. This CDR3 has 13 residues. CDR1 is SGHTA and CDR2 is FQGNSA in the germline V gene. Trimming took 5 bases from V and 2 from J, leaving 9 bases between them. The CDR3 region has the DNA TGTGCCAGCAGCCCCCCCCCTCAAGAGACCCAGTACTTC. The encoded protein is CASSPPPQETQYF.

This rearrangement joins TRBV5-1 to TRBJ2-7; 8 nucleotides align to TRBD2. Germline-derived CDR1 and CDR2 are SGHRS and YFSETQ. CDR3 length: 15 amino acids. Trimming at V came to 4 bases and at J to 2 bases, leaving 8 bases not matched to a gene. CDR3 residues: CASSRAGGETYEQYF. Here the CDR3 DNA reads TGCGCCAGCAGCAGGGCCGGGGGGGAAACCTACGAGCAGTACTTC.

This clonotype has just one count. The CDR3 nucleotides read TGCAGCGTTGTCCCCCACTTCCAAAGCTCCTACAATGAGCAGTACTTC. This gives the protein CSVVPHFQSSYNEQYF. This chain links TRBV29-1 with TRBJ2-1; D not resolved. Near its end, the DNA agrees better with TRBJ2-7, so the J call may be wrong. CDR1 SQVTM and CDR2 ANQGSEA come from the germline V gene. CDR3 size: 16 residues.

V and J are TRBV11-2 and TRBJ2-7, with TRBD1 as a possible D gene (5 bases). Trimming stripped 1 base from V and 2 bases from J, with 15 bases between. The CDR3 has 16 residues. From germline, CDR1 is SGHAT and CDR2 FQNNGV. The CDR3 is CASSLVYRPIAYEQYF. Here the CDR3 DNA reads TGTGCCAGCAGCTTAGTGTACAGGCCCATAGCCTACGAGCAGTACTTC. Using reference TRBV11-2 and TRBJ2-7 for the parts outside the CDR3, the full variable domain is EAGVAQSPRYKIIEKRQSVAFWCNPISGHATLYWYQQILGQGPKLLIQFQNNGVVDDSQLPKDRFSAERLKGVDSTLKIQPAKLEDSAVYLCASSLVYRPIAYEQYFGPGTRLTVT.

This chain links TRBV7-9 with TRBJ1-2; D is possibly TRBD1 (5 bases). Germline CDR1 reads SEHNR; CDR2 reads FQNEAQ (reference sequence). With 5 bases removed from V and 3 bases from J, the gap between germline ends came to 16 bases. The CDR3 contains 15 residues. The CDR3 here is CASSPQPDSYYGYTF. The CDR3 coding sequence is TGTGCCAGCAGCCCCCAACCTGACAGTTACTATGGCTACACCTTC.

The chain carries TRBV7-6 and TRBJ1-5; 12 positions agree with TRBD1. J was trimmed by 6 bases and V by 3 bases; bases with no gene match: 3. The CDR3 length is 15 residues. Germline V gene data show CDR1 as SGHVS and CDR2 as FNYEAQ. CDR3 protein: CASSFGTGGGQPQHF. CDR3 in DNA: TGTGCCAGCAGCTTCGGGACAGGGGGCGGTCAGCCCCAGCATTTT.

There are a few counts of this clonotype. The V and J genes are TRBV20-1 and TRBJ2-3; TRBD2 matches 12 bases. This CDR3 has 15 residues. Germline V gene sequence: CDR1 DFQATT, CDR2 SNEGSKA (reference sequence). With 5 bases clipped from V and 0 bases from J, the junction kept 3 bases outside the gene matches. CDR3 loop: CSAQTSGGSTDTQYF. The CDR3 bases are TGCAGTGCTCAGACTAGCGGGGGTAGCACAGATACGCAGTATTTT.

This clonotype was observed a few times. The CDR3, as DNA: TGTGCCAGCAGCTTAGATCGAGCAGGGGATGAGCAGTTCTTC. Its protein is CASSLDRAGDEQFF. The chain joins TRBV11-3 to TRBJ2-1; possible D gene TRBD1, 6 bases. Germline lookup yields CDR1 SGHNT and CDR2 YENEEA. The CDR3 loop spans 14 amino acids. V was pared by 0 bases and J by 8 bases, with 11 bases between.

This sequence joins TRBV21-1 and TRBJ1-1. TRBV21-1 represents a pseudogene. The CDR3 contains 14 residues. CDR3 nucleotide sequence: TGTGCCAGCAGCACCAAACAGCCGAACACTGAAGCTTTCTTT. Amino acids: CASSTKQPNTEAFF.

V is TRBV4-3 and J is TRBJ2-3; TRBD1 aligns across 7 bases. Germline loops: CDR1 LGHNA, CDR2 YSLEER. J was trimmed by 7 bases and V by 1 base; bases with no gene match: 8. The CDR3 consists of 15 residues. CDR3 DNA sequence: TGCGCCAGCAGCCAAGTAGGGGGCTCTCGAAATACGCAGTATTTT. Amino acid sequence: CASSQVGGSRNTQYF.

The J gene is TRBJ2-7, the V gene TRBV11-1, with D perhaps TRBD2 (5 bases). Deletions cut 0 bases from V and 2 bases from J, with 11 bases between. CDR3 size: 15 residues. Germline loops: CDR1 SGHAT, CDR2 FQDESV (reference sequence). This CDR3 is CASSLAPSRAYEQYF. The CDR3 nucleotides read TGTGCCAGCAGCTTAGCCCCATCGAGGGCCTACGAGCAGTACTTC.

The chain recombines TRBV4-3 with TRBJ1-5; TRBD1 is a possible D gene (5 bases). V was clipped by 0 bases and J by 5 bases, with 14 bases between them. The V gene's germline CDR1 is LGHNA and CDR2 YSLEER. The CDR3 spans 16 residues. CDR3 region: CASSQDGPGGHQPQHF. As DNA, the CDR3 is TGCGCCAGCAGCCAAGATGGTCCGGGGGGACATCAGCCCCAGCATTTT.

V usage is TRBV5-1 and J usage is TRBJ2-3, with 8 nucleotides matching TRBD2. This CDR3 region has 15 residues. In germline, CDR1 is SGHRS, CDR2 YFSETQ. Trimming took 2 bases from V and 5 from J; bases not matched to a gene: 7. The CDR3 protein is CASSFSGAREDTQYF. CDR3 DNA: TGCGCCAGCAGCTTTAGCGGGGCAAGGGAAGATACGCAGTATTTT.

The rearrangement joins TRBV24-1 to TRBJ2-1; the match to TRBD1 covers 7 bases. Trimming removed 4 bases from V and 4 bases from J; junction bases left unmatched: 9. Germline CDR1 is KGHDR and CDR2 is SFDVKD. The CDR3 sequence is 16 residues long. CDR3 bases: TGTGCCACCAGTGAGCCGGGACAGAGGACATACAATGAGCAGTTCTTC. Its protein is CATSEPGQRTYNEQFF.

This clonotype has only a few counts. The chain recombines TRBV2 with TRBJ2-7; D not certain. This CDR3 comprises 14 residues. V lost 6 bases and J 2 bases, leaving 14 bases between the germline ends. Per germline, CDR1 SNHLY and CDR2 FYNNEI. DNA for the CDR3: TGTGCCAGCAGGTTGCCGGAAAAACCCTACGAGCAGTACTTC. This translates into CASRLPEKPYEQYF.

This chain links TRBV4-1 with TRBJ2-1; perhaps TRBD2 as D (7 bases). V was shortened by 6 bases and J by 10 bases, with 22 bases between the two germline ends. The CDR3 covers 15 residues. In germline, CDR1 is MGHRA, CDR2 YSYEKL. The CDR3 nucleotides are TGCGCCAGCAGACGGATAGGCGGGGGCTCCTACGAGCAGTTCTTC. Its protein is CASRRIGGGSYEQFF.

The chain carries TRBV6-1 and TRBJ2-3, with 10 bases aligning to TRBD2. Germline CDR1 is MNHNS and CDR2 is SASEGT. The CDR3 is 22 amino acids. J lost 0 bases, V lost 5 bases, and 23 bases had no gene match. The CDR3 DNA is TGTGCCAGCAGTCCCCCCTTCGAACTAGCGGGGACCTTCATTACTAGCACAGATACGCAGTATTTT. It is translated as CASSPPFELAGTFITSTDTQYF.

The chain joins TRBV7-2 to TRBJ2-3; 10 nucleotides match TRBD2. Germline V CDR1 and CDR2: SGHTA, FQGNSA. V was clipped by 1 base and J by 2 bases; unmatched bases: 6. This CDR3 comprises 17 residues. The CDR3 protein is CASSLGQRGGTTDTQYF. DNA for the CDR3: TGTGCCAGCAGCTTAGGCCAGCGGGGGGGAACCACAGATACGCAGTATTTT.

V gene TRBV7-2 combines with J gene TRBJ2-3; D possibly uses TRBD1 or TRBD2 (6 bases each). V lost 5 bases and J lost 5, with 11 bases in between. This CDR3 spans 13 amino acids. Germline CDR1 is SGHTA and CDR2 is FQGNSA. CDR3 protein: CASSGGRRDTQYF. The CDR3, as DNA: TGTGCCAGCAGCGGGGGGCGAAGAGATACGCAGTATTTT.

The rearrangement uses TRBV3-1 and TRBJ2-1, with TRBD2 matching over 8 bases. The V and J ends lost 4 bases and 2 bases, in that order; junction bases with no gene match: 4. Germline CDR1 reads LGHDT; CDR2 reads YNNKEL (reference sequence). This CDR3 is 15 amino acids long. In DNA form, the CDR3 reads TGTGCCAGCAGCCCTTGGACTAGCCCCTACAATGAGCAGTTCTTC. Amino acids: CASSPWTSPYNEQFF.

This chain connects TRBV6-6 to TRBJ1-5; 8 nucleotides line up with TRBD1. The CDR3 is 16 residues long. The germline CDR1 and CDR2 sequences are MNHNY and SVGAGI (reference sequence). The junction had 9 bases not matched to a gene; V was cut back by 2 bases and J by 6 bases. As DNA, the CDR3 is TGTGCCAGCAGTTACCATACAGGGGGTCCTGGTCAGCCCCAGCATTTT. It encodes CASSYHTGGPGQPQHF.

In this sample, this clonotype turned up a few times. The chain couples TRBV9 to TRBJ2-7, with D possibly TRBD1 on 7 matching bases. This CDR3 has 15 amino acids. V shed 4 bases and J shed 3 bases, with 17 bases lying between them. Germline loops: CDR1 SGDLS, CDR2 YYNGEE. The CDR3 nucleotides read TGTGCCAGCAGCACAGGAGGGACAGTAGTCTACGAGCAGTACTTC. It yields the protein CASSTGGTVVYEQYF.

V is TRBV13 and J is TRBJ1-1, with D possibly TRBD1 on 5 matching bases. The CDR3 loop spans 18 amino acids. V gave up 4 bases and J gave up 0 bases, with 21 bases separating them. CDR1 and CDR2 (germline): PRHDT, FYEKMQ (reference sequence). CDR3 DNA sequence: TGTGCCAGCAGCTCTCATACCCCCGACAGAATCATGAACACTGAAGCTTTCTTT. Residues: CASSSHTPDRIMNTEAFF.

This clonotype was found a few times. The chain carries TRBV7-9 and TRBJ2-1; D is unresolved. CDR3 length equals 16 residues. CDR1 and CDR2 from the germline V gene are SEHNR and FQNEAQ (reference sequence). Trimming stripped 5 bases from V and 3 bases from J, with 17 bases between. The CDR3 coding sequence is TGTGCCAGCAGCGGCCTCTCGCAAAACTACTACAATGAGCAGTTCTTC. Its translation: CASSGLSQNYYNEQFF.

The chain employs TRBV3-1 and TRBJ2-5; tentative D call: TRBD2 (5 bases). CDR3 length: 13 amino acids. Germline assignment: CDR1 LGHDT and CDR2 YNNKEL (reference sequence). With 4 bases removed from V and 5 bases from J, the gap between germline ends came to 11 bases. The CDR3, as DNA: TGTGCCAGCAGCCTACCGGGGTGCGAGACCCAGTACTTC. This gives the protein CASSLPGCETQYF.